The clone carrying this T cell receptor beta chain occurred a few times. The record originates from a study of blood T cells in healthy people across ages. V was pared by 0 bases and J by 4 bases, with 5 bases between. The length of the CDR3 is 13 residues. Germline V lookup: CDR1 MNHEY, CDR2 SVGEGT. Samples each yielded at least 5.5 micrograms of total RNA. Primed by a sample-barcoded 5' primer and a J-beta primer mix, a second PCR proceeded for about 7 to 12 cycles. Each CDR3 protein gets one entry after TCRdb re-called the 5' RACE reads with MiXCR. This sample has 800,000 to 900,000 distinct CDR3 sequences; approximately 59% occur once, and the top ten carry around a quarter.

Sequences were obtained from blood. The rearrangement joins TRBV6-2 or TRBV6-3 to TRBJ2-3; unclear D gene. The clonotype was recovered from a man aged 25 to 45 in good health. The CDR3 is CASSYSYSDTQYF. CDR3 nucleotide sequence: TGTGCCAGCAGTTACTCGTATTCAGATACGCAGTATTTT.